This TCR beta chain is from a study of blood T cell repertoires in COVID-19. The overall study: Samples representing acute and convalescent COVID-19 were sourced from the United States, Italy and Spain. Sources were T cells, B-cell-depleted T cells, or PBMCs; the material itself was cDNA or gDNA.

Authors' data handling: Estimates of nucleated cell counts were drawn from the amplification of reference gene primers. Only in-frame clones appear in the TCRdb table, and some are missing; sequencing was by immunoSEQ multiplex PCR. That table gives V, J and clone size, and the DNA gave D and trimming. The sample gives more than 25,000 clones, more than 80% of which show up once; around 10% is in the top ten. The ends were cut back, 4 bases at V and 7 bases at J, with 14 bases in the middle. CDR3 length equals 14 residues. Per the germline V gene, CDR1 is SGDLS and CDR2 is YYNGEE. V usage is TRBV9 and J usage is TRBJ2-2; no reliable D call. Sequenced: peripheral blood. The sequence came from a man aged 60-69 years with acute or convalescent COVID-19. The CDR3 DNA is TGTGCCAGCAGCCTCCTGCCCATCGGCGGGGAGCTGTTTTTT. The encoded protein is CASSLLPIGGELFF.